These 16 T cell receptor beta chains share one sample of origin, sequenced in a study of cytomegalovirus exposure and HLA in healthy donors. A multiplex PCR was run with 60 Vbeta primers and 13 Jbeta primers. The data were produced by immunoSEQ multiplex PCR, yet TCRdb's version contains in-frame clones alone and is incomplete. The table shows some 100,000 clones, with 77% occurring only once. The specimen was PBMCs. Receptors originate from a man aged 35 to 55 in good health and CMV-seropositive.

This chain uses TRBV5-6 with TRBJ1-1; 10 bases agree with TRBD1. CDR1 and CDR2 (germline): SGHDT, YYEEEE. J was trimmed by 6 bases and V by 1 base; bases with no gene match: 6. The CDR3 is made up of 15 amino acids. As DNA, the CDR3 is TGTGCCAGCAGCTTGCGGGACAGGGGTGTCTCTGAAGCTTTCTTT. It translates to CASSLRDRGVSEAFF.

The chain has TRBV7-2 and TRBJ1-2, with a weak D call TRBD1 (5 bases). Germline values: CDR1 SGHTA, CDR2 FQGNSA. Trimming stripped 5 bases from V and 4 bases from J, with 14 bases between. This CDR3 comprises 14 residues. The CDR3 region is CASSRSREIYGYTF. The CDR3 DNA reads as TGTGCCAGCAGCCGAAGCAGGGAAATCTATGGCTACACCTTC.

For the CDR3, the DNA is TGTGCCAGCAGCTTATATTCGACAGGGAATTCACCCCTCCACTTT. It translates to CASSLYSTGNSPLHF. The chain employs TRBV7-9 and TRBJ1-6; 7 positions match TRBD1. The junction had 5 bases not matched to a gene; V was cut back by 2 bases and J by 7 bases. CDR1 and CDR2 from the germline V gene are SEHNR and FQNEAQ (reference sequence). This CDR3 is built from 15 residues. The full variable domain, completed using reference TRBV7-9 and TRBJ1-6, is DTGVSQNPRHKITKRGQNVTFRCDPISEHNRLYWYRQTLGQGPEFLTYFQNEAQLEKSRLLSDRFSAERPKGSFSTLEIQRTEQGDSAMYLCASSLYSTGNSPLHFGNGTRLTVT.

This clone has only a few counts. The sample carries other DNA sequences with the same CDR3. The J gene is TRBJ1-1, the V gene TRBV10-3; 7 nucleotides match TRBD1. The junction had 4 bases not matched to a gene; V was cut back by 0 bases and J by 3 bases. The CDR3 runs 15 residues. CDR1 and CDR2 (germline): ENHRY, SYGVKD. The CDR3 loop is CAISESGGGDTEAFF. The CDR3 coding sequence is TGTGCCATCAGTGAGTCAGGAGGGGGCGACACTGAAGCTTTCTTT.

The table lists this clone with a few counts. The V and J genes are TRBV5-1 and TRBJ1-5, with D maybe TRBD1 (6 bases). The CDR3 is 15 residues long. V was trimmed by 4 bases and J by 6 bases, leaving 17 bases between them. CDR1 is SGHRS and CDR2 is YFSETQ in the germline V gene. CDR3 coding DNA: TGCGCCAGCAGCCCGGCGGGGGGGGCGATTCAGCCCCAGCATTTT. Amino acid sequence: CASSPAGGAIQPQHF.

This clone was observed once. V gene TRBV7-9 combines with J gene TRBJ2-5; a possible D gene is TRBD2 (6 bases). Per the germline V gene, CDR1 is SEHNR and CDR2 is FQNEAQ (reference sequence). V lost 1 base and J lost 2, with 8 bases in between. The CDR3 runs to 14 residues. This CDR3 reads CASSLEEGQETQYF. CDR3 DNA: TGTGCCAGCAGCTTAGAGGAGGGTCAAGAGACCCAGTACTTC.

The chain has TRBV10-3 and TRBJ1-4, with a possible D match to TRBD1 (6 bases). Trimming stripped 0 bases from V and 8 bases from J, with 13 bases between. The CDR3 length is 15 residues. Germline CDR1 is ENHRY and CDR2 is SYGVKD. The CDR3 sequence is CAISESGGRREKLFF. In DNA form, the CDR3 reads TGTGCCATCAGTGAGTCGGGGGGGCGCCGGGAAAAACTGTTTTTT.

This clone occurred a few times. This chain links TRBV7-2 with TRBJ1-1, with D possibly matching TRBD1 (6 bases). Trimming left V 1 base short and J 4 bases short, with 10 bases between. CDR1 and CDR2 (germline): SGHTA, FQGNSA. The CDR3 is 14 residues long. The CDR3, as DNA: TGTGCCAGCAGCTTAGTAGGGACAATCACTGAAGCTTTCTTT. Translation: CASSLVGTITEAFF. The full variable domain, in which reference TRBV7-2 and TRBJ1-1 provide the parts outside the CDR3, is GAGVSQSPSNKVTEKGKDVELRCDPISGHTALYWYRQSLGQGLEFLIYFQGNSAPDKSGLPSDRFSAERTGGSVSTLTIQRTQQEDSAVYLCASSLVGTITEAFFGQGTRLTVV.

V and J are TRBV25-1 and TRBJ2-7; 15 bases fit TRBD2. J lost 0 bases, V lost 2 bases, and 5 bases had no gene match. Germline V gene lookup returns CDR1 MGHDK and CDR2 SYGVNS. The CDR3 is 18 amino acids. The CDR3 spells CASSERTSGGARSYEQYF. The CDR3 DNA reads TGTGCCAGCAGTGAACGGACTAGCGGGGGGGCCCGCTCCTACGAGCAGTACTTC.

A few counts support this clone. The V gene is TRBV5-1, the J gene TRBJ2-1; 9 bases match TRBD1. Trimming removed 5 bases from V and 4 bases from J; junction bases left unmatched: 7. From germline, CDR1 is SGHRS and CDR2 YFSETQ. The CDR3 loop spans 15 amino acids. As DNA, the CDR3 is TGCGCCAGCAGTAGCGGACAGGGGCAATACAATGAGCAGTTCTTC. It yields the protein CASSSGQGQYNEQFF.

CDR3 region: CASSRDRSTDTQYF. CDR3 sequence (DNA): TGTGCCAGCAGCAGGGACAGAAGCACAGATACGCAGTATTTT. The V and J genes are TRBV6-5 and TRBJ2-3, with 7 nucleotides matching TRBD1. The CDR3 contains 14 residues. The V gene's germline CDR1 is MNHEY and CDR2 SVGAGI. V lost 6 bases to trimming and J lost 0 bases; unmatched junction nucleotides: 3.

This clone has more than one count but fewer than ten. This sequence joins TRBV2 and TRBJ1-6; possible D gene TRBD1, 5 bases. Trimming left V 1 base short and J 6 bases short, with 10 bases between. The CDR3 consists of 15 residues. The germline V gene encodes CDR1 SNHLY and CDR2 FYNNEI. The CDR3 sequence is CASSEEGLGNSPLHF. As DNA, the CDR3 is TGTGCCAGCAGTGAAGAGGGGTTGGGTAATTCACCCCTCCACTTT.

The rearrangement joins TRBV9 to TRBJ1-6; D uncertain. CDR1 and CDR2 (germline): SGDLS, YYNGEE. V lost 3 bases, J lost 7 bases, and 8 bases lay in between. The CDR3 length is 13 residues. In DNA, the CDR3 is TGTGCCAGCAGCGCTGGACTCAATTCACCCCTCCACTTT. Its translation: CASSAGLNSPLHF.

CDR3 residues: CASRGQIEGEQYF. The CDR3 DNA reads as TGTGCCAGCAGGGGACAGATTGAGGGTGAGCAGTACTTC. The gene calls are TRBV5-4 and TRBJ2-7; 7 bases match TRBD1. J lost 7 bases, V lost 5 bases, and 9 bases had no gene match. Germline-derived CDR1 and CDR2 are SGHNT and YYREEE (reference sequence). This CDR3 has 13 residues.

The chain recombines TRBV18 with TRBJ1-1; D possibly corresponds to TRBD1 (5 bases). V was shortened by 3 bases and J by 11 bases, with 16 bases between the two germline ends. In germline, CDR1 is KGHSH, CDR2 LQKENI. The CDR3 extends over 13 amino acids. In nucleotides, the CDR3 is TGTGCCAGCTCACCGTCCAGAGAGCAGGGCGCTTTCTTT. Translated: CASSPSREQGAFF.

The chain recombines TRBV6-5 with TRBJ1-2; tentatively, D is TRBD1 (6 bases). V lost 3 bases to trimming and J lost 6 bases, with 11 bases between them. Germline loops: CDR1 MNHEY, CDR2 SVGAGI. CDR3 size: 13 residues. The chain's CDR3 is CASSYLRGNGYTF. The CDR3 coding sequence is TGTGCCAGCAGTTATCTGAGGGGGAATGGCTACACCTTC.